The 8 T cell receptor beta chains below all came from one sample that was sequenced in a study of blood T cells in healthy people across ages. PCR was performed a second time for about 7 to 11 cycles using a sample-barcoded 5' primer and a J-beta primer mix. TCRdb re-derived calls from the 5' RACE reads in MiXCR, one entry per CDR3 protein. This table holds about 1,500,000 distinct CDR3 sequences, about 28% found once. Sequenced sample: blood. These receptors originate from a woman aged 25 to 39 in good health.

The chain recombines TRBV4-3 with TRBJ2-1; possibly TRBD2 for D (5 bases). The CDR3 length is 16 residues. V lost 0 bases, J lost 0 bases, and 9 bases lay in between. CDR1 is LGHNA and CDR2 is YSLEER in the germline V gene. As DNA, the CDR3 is TGCGCCAGCAGCCAAGACGTGGCGGGCTCCTACAATGAGCAGTTCTTC. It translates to CASSQDVAGSYNEQFF.

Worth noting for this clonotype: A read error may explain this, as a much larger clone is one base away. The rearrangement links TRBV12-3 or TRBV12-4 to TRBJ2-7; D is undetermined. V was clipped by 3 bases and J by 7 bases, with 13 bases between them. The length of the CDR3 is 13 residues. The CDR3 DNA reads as TGTGCCAGCAGTTTTAGTCGTCGAAATGAGCAGTACTTC. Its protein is CASSFSRRNEQYF.

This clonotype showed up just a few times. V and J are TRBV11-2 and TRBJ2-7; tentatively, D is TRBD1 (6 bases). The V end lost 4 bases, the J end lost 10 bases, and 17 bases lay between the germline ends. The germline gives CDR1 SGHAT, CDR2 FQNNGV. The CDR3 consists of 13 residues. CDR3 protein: CASSSTGMGSQYF. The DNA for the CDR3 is TGTGCCAGCAGCTCTACAGGGATGGGGTCCCAGTACTTC. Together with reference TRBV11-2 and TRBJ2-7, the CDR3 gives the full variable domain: EAGVAQSPRYKIIEKRQSVAFWCNPISGHATLYWYQQILGQGPKLLIQFQNNGVVDDSQLPKDRFSAERLKGVDSTLKIQPAKLEDSAVYLCASSSTGMGSQYFGPGTRLTVT.

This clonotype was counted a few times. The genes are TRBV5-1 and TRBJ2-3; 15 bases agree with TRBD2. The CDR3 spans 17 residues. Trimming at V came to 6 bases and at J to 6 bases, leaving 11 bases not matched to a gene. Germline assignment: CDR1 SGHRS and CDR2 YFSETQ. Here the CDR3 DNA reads TGCGCCAGCACCACCGGGACTAGCGGGAGGAGCGGTGATACGCAGTATTTT. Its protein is CASTTGTSGRSGDTQYF.

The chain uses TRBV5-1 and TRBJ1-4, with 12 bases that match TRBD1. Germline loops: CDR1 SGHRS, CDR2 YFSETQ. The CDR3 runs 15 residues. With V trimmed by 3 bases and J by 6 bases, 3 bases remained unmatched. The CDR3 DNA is TGCGCCAGCAGCTGGGGACAGGGGGCGCATGAAAAACTGTTTTTT. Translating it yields CASSWGQGAHEKLFF.

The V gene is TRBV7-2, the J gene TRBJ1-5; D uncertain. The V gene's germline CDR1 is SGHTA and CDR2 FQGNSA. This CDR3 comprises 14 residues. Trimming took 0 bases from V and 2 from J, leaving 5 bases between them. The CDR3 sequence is CASSLATRNQPQHF. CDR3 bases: TGTGCCAGCAGCTTAGCAACGCGCAATCAGCCCCAGCATTTT.

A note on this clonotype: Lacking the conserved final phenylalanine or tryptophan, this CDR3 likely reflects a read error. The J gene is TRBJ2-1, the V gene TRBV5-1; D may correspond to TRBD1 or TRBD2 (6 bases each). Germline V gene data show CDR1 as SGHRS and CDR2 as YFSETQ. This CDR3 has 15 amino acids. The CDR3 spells CVSNLEGRGFNEQFL. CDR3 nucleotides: TGCGTCAGCAATCTGGAGGGCAGGGGATTTAATGAGCAGTTCCTC.

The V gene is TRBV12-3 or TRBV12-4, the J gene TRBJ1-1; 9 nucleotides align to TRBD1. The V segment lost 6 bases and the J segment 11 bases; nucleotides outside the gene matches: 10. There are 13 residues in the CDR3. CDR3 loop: CASRAGTGISAFF. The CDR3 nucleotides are TGTGCCAGCAGGGCCGGGACAGGGATTTCGGCTTTCTTT.